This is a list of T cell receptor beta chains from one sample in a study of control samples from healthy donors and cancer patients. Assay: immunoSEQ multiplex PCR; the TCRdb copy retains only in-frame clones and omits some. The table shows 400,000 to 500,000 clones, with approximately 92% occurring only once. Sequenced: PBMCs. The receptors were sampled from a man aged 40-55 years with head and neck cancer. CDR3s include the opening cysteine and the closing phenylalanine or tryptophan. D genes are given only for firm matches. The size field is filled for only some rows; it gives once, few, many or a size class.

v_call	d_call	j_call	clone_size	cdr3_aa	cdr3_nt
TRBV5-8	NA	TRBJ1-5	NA	CASSSHGTSNQPQHF	TGTGCCAGCAGCTCCCACGGGACAAGCAATCAGCCCCAGCATTTT
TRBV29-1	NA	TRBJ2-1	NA	CSVGTYNEQFF	TGCAGCGTTGGGACATACAATGAGCAGTTCTTC
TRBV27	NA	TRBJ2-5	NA	CASSLRLASQETQYF	TGTGCCAGCAGTTTGCGGCTAGCTTCACAAGAGACCCAGTACTTC
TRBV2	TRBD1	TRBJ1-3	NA	CASSRQGTAGNTIYF	TGTGCCAGCAGCCGACAGGGTACCGCTGGAAACACCATATATTTT
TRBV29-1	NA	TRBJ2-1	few	CSVETGFTGEQFF	TGCAGCGTTGAAACAGGGTTTACAGGAGAGCAGTTCTTC
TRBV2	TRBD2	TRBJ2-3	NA	CASSEDGTSGLDTDTQYF	TGTGCCAGCAGTGAAGATGGGACTAGCGGGTTAGACACAGATACGCAGTATTTT
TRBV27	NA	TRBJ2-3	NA	CASSATLQAESTDTQYF	TGTGCCAGCAGTGCGACCCTTCAAGCGGAGAGCACAGATACGCAGTATTTT
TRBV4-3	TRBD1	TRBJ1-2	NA	CASSQDLRGEGFGYTF	TGCGCCAGCAGCCAAGACCTCAGGGGGGAAGGGTTTGGCTACACCTTC
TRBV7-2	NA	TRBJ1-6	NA	CASSPNTRSGNSPLHF	TGTGCCAGCAGCCCGAACACACGGTCGGGGAATTCACCCCTCCACTTT
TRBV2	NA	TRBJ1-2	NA	CARDTGTPGANYGYTF	TGTGCCAGGGACACCGGGACGCCTGGAGCTAACTATGGCTACACCTTC
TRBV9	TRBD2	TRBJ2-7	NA	CASSVGGSGGAEQYF	TGTGCCAGCAGCGTCGGAGGTAGCGGGGGGGCCGAGCAGTACTTC
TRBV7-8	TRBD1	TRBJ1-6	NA	CASSPGPGGDRSPLHF	TGTGCCAGCAGCCCTGGGCCAGGGGGCGATCGTTCACCCCTCCACTTT
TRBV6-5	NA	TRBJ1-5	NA	CASKGGAVGNQPQHF	TGTGCCAGCAAGGGGGGGGCCGTTGGCAATCAGCCCCAGCATTTT
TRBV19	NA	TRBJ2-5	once	CASSIVKGRGETQYF	TGTGCCAGTAGTATAGTCAAGGGAAGGGGAGAGACCCAGTACTTC
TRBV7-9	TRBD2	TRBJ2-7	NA	CASSLGLAGAEPPPYEQYF	TGTGCCAGCAGCTTAGGACTAGCGGGAGCGGAACCTCCCCCCTACGAGCAGTACTTC
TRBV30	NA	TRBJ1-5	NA	CAWSVGMRGNQPQHF	TGTGCCTGGAGTGTGGGTATGAGGGGCAATCAGCCCCAGCATTTT
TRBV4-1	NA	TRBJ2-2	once	CASSLDTPTGELFF	TGCGCCAGCAGCCTCGATACTCCCACCGGGGAGCTGTTTTTT
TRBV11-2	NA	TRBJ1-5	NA	CASSLGTSNQPQHF	TGTGCCAGCAGCTTAGGGACCAGCAATCAGCCCCAGCATTTT
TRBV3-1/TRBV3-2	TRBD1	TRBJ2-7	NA	CASSLAGTGGRYEQYF	TGTGCCAGCAGCCTCGCCGGGACAGGGGGCCGCTACGAGCAGTACTTC
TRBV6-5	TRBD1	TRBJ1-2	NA	CAIRDRGYGYTF	TGTGCCATTCGGGACAGGGGCTATGGCTACACCTTC
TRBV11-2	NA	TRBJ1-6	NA	CASSSPRSSYNSPLHF	TGTGCCAGCAGCTCGCCCCGGAGCTCCTATAATTCACCCCTCCACTTT
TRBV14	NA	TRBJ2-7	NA	CASSQGQGSSYEQYF	TGTGCCAGCAGCCAAGGTCAGGGGTCATCCTACGAGCAGTACTTC
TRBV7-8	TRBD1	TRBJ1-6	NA	CASSSLRTGNSPLHF	TGTGCCAGCAGCTCCCTTCGGACAGGGAATTCACCCCTCCACTTT
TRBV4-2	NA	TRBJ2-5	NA	CASSPEGAGEVQETQYF	TGTGCCAGCAGCCCAGAGGGGGCGGGAGAAGTACAAGAGACCCAGTACTTC
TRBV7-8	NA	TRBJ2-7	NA	CASSLTSYEQYF	TGTGCCAGCAGCTTAACCTCCTACGAGCAGTACTTC
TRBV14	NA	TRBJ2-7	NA	CASSRDFRGEQYF	TGTGCCAGCAGCAGGGACTTCAGGGGCGAGCAGTACTTC
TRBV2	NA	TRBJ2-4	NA	CASSASSKGVTKNIQYF	TGTGCCAGCAGTGCATCGTCTAAGGGGGTAACCAAAAACATTCAGTACTTC
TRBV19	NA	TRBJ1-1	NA	CASSIRDQTEAFF	TGTGCCAGTAGTATCAGGGATCAAACTGAAGCTTTCTTT
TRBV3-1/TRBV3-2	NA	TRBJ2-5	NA	CASSQGALTQETQYF	TGTGCCAGCAGCCAAGGAGCCCTTACGCAAGAGACCCAGTACTTC
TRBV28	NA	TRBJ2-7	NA	CTSSPNSPLYEQYF	TGTACCAGCAGTCCAAACTCTCCCCTGTACGAGCAGTACTTC
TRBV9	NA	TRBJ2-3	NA	CASSVPSTDTQYF	TGTGCCAGCAGCGTACCTAGCACAGATACGCAGTATTTT
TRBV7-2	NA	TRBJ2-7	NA	CASSLPPGYEQYF	TGTGCCAGCAGCTTACCTCCCGGCTACGAGCAGTACTTC
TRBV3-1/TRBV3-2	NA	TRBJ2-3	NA	CASSQDARGTDTQYF	TGTGCCAGCAGCCAAGATGCGCGGGGCACAGATACGCAGTATTTT
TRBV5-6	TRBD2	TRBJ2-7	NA	CASSPALAGGAYEQYF	TGTGCCAGCAGCCCAGCTCTAGCGGGGGGAGCCTACGAGCAGTACTTC
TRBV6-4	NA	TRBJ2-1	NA	CASSDPGRVPVDEQFF	TGTGCCAGCAGTGACCCGGGCCGAGTCCCAGTGGATGAGCAGTTCTTC
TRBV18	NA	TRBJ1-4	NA	CASSRGMTVTNEKLFF	TGTGCCAGCTCCCGAGGGATGACAGTCACAAATGAAAAACTGTTTTTT
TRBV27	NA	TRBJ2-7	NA	CASSPGTRIHEQYF	TGTGCCAGCAGTCCCGGGACACGGATACACGAGCAGTACTTC
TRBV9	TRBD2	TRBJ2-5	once	CASSVGLAGGTETQYF	TGTGCCAGCAGCGTAGGTCTAGCGGGGGGGACAGAGACCCAGTACTTC
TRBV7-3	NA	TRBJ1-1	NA	CASSLVLNTEAFF	TGTGCCAGCAGCCTGGTATTGAACACTGAAGCTTTCTTT